This T cell receptor (beta chain) was captured in a study of blood T cell repertoires in COVID-19 (dated by TCRdb to 2018 to 2020). About the investigation overall: Collaborator samples came from the United States, Italy and Spain and covered acute and convalescent phases of COVID-19. The material from the prospective study consisted of cDNA or gDNA derived from T cells, B-cell-depleted T cells, or PBMCs. Subjects who had been exposed to COVID-19, were actively infected with it, or had recovered from it provided the deeply sampled blood TCRbeta repertoires that made up the dataset. A freely available public database, intended as a resource for researchers studying the immune response to SARS-CoV-2, is where the repertoires were released. The samples were drawn from the first 160 participants of the ongoing ImmuneRACE study and from about 1,200 subjects provided by 6 global collaborators. Sample metadata almost always included a de-identified subject ID, COVID-19 status, age in years and sex. Where available, HLA class I and class II types were taken from metadata supplied by the sample provider and were not determined by assay-based typing.

Turning to this clone: Its cognate antigen has yet to be identified. Base qualities are missing; no much larger clone stands one base away.

Points the paper makes about the study in general: The amount of clinical and demographic metadata varied by source and participant and was provided uncurated.

The immunoSEQ Assay, a bias-controlled multiplex PCR, was used to amplify TCRbeta CDR3 regions from genomic DNA. As for the authors' bioinformatics: The number of nucleated cells in each sample was estimated by amplification of reference gene primers within the assay. To quantify the absolute abundance of each unique TCRbeta CDR3 rearrangement, sequence reads were collapsed and filtered. For each sample, productive Simpson clonality was calculated as the square root of Simpson's diversity index across productive rearrangements. In TCRdb, the immuneACCESS table is reduced to in-frame sequences with V and J assigned. These tables do not hold every clone; where another copy was compared, an unresolved V gene accounts for under half, and the others remain unexplained. Clone size and the V and J calls come from that table; the DNA yielded D and trimming. This sample is represented by over 100,000 clones; roughly 80% of them were singletons. The top ten constitute roughly 18% of the sample.

Each collaborating institution followed its own protocols to collect whole blood in K2EDTA tubes. For TCRbeta analysis, collaborators shipped samples as frozen whole blood, isolated PBMCs, or DNA extracted from either of those sample types. The clonotype comes from a woman aged 55-69 years with acute or convalescent COVID-19. The sample taken for sequencing was peripheral blood.

CDR3 region: CASRVAGGPPGEQFF. In nucleotides, the sequence is TGTGCCAGCAGGGTGGCGGGAGGGCCTCCGGGTGAGCAGTTCTTC. The sequence joins TRBV2 to TRBJ2-1; 9 bases in the junction line up with TRBD2. As encoded in the germline V gene, CDR1 is SNHLY while CDR2 is FYNNEI. Compared with germline, V lacks 6 bases and J lacks 9 bases; bases without a gene match: 12. The CDR3 contains 15 residues, cysteine and phenylalanine counted. CDR3 DNA is the only sequence kept; it has 45 bases, read in frame from the first base. Here the CDR3 is joined to the reference TRBV2 and TRBJ2-1 genes, and the full variable domain is: EPEVTQTPSHQVTQMGQEVILRCVPISNHLYFYWYRQILGQKVEFLVSFYNNEISEKSEIFDDQFSVERPDGSNFTLKIRSTKLEDSAMYFCASRVAGGPPGEQFFGPGTRLTVL.